This T cell receptor beta chain originates from a study of blood T cell repertoires in COVID-19 (dated by TCRdb to 2020 to 2021). Notes on the research overall: The collaborator samples originated in the United States, Italy and Spain and spanned the acute and convalescent phases of COVID-19. The prospective study material was composed of cDNA or gDNA derived from T cells, B-cell-depleted T cells, or PBMCs. The dataset comprised deeply sampled blood TCRbeta repertoires from subjects exposed to, actively infected with, or recovered from COVID-19. The repertoires were made available in a free public database intended to serve as a resource for research on the immune response to SARS-CoV-2. Samples were obtained from the ongoing ImmuneRACE study (first 160 participants) and from 1,000 to 1,500 subjects provided by 6 global collaborators. A de-identified subject ID, COVID-19 status, age in years and sex were almost always included in the sample metadata. HLA class I and class II types, where available, came from metadata supplied by the sample provider rather than from assay-based typing.

TCRbeta CDR3 regions were amplified from genomic DNA using the immunoSEQ Assay, a bias-controlled multiplex PCR. The original pipeline was this. Within the assay, amplification of reference gene primers was used to estimate how many nucleated cells each sample contained. Sequence reads were collapsed and filtered to measure the absolute abundance of every unique TCRbeta CDR3 rearrangement. For each sample, productive Simpson clonality was calculated by taking the square root of Simpson's diversity index across productive rearrangements. TCRdb provides this immuneACCESS table in a form limited to in-frame rearrangements. Some clones are lacking; in checked studies, under half of them reflect an unresolved V gene, and why the rest are absent is not known. That table gives V, J and clone size, and the DNA gave D and trimming. The sample table records roughly 200,000 clones; nearly 90% of these occur just once. Roughly a sixth of the sample belongs to the ten largest clones.

At one collaborating source in Seattle, patients were enrolled during active infection and were followed longitudinally through the course of disease. Each collaborating institution followed its own protocols to collect whole blood in K2EDTA tubes. For TCRbeta analysis, collaborator samples were shipped as frozen whole blood, as isolated PBMCs, or as DNA extracted from either sample type. As regards this clone: Its antigen is unknown. Per-nucleotide qualities are absent, and no much larger clonotype sits a single base away.

From cysteine to phenylalanine, the CDR3 is 14 amino acids long. The entry retains the CDR3 DNA only, 42 bases that are in frame from base 1. For CDR1 and CDR2, the germline V gene (reference sequence) lists MNHEY and SMNVEV. Clipping removes 5 bases from V and 8 bases from J, with 7 as the unmatched junction base count. General findings and caveats noted by the study authors: How much clinical and demographic metadata was included differed by source and by participant, and the metadata was provided uncurated.

The sequence links TRBV27 to TRBJ2-1, with 9 bases in between that match TRBD1. The receptor's source is a man aged 45-65 years with COVID-19, enrolled during active disease. Sequenced: peripheral blood. CDR3 loop: CASSPGTGRDEQFF. The nucleotide sequence is given as TGTGCCAGCAGTCCGGGGACAGGGAGGGATGAGCAGTTCTTC.